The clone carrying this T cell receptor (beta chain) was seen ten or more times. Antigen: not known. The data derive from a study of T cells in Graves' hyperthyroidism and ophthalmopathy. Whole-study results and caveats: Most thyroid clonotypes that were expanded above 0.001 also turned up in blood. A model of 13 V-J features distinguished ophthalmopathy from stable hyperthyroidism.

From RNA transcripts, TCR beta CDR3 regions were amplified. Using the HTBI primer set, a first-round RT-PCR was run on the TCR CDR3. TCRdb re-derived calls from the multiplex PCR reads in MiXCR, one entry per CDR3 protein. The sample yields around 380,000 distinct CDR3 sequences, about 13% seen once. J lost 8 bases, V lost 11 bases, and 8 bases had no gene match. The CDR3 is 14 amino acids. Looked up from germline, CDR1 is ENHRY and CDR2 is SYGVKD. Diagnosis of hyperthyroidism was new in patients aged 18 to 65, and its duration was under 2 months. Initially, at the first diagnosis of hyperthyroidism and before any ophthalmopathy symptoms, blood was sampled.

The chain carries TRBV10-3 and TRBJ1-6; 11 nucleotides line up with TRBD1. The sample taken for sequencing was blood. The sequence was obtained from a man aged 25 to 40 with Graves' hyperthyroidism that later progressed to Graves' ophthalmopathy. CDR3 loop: CAVRRDRGDSPLHF. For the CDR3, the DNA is TGTGCCGTTCGCCGGGACAGGGGGGATTCACCCCTCCACTTT.